The rows below give T cell receptor beta chains drawn from one sample of a study of human T cells and chemical hapten exposure. TCRdb used MiXCR to reprocess the RACE reads, holding one entry per CDR3 protein. The sample shows 120,000 to 150,000 distinct CDR3 sequences, 12% of them seen only once. The sample here was whole blood, taken in connection with sensitization to the hapten diphenylcyclopropenone (DPC). These receptors were collected from a woman between 45 and 60 years old with alopecia areata. Some clones in this sample may be carry-over from other donors' samples. Each CDR3 is given with its conserved first and last residue. Fields, in order: D gene, V gene, clone size, J gene, CDR3 DNA, CDR3 protein. D genes are given only for firm matches. The size of a clone is reported for some rows only, either as once, few or many, or as a class for expanded clones.

.	TRBV12-3/TRBV12-4	.	TRBJ2-7	TGTGCCAGCAGTTTAGCCGGTGGAAGAGGCTACGAGCAGTACTTC	CASSLAGGRGYEQYF
.	TRBV14	few	TRBJ2-3	TGTGCCAGCAGCCAAGATCCTGGGGATACGCAGTATTTT	CASSQDPGDTQYF
.	TRBV12-3/TRBV12-4	.	TRBJ2-7	TGTGCCAGCAGGCTAACAGGGTCGGTAGGCTACGAGCAGTACTTC	CASRLTGSVGYEQYF
TRBD1	TRBV12-3/TRBV12-4	.	TRBJ2-5	TGTGCCAGCAGTTCCCCTCGACAGGGGGGGAAAGAGACCCAGTACTTC	CASSSPRQGGKETQYF
.	TRBV20-1	many	TRBJ1-5	TGCAGTGCTAGAGCCGATAGCAATCAGCCCCAGCATTTT	CSARADSNQPQHF
.	TRBV5-1	many	TRBJ1-5	TGCGCCAGCAGCCCAGTGGCCGGAGGTGCGCCCCAGCATTTT	CASSPVAGGAPQHF
TRBD2	TRBV20-1	.	TRBJ2-7	TGCAGTGCGGTAGCGGGAGTCGGGAGCTCCTACGAGCAGTACTTC	CSAVAGVGSSYEQYF
TRBD2	TRBV12-3/TRBV12-4	few	TRBJ2-1	TGTGCCAGCAGTTATAGCGGGACCTTCTCCTACAATGAGCAGTTCTTC	CASSYSGTFSYNEQFF
.	TRBV20-1	many	TRBJ2-7	TGCAGTGCTAGCCAAGGACAGCCCTACGAGCAGTACTTC	CSASQGQPYEQYF
TRBD1	TRBV7-3	many	TRBJ2-3	TGTGCCAGCAGCCCGGACAGGGGGATAGATACGCAGTATTTT	CASSPDRGIDTQYF
.	TRBV5-1	many	TRBJ2-7	TGCGCCAGCAGCTTGGATGCATTTACCTACGAGCAGTACTTC	CASSLDAFTYEQYF
.	TRBV7-8	many	TRBJ2-3	TGTGCCAGCAGCTTAATTAACATGGGGAGCACAGATACGCAGTATTTT	CASSLINMGSTDTQYF
TRBD1	TRBV6-1	few	TRBJ1-1	TGTGCCAGCAACAGACAGGGGCGGGACACTGAAGCTTTCTTT	CASNRQGRDTEAFF
.	TRBV6-6	many	TRBJ1-3	TGTGCCAGCAGCTTATCCGGGATCTCTGGAAACACCATATATTTT	CASSLSGISGNTIYF
TRBD2	TRBV7-2	.	TRBJ2-1	TGTGCCAGCAGCATAGGGACTAGCGGGCGATGGGTCTTC	CASSIGTSGRWVF
TRBD1	TRBV19	few	TRBJ1-2	TGTGCCAGTAGCCGACAGGGGACCTATGGCTACACCTTC	CASSRQGTYGYTF
TRBD2	TRBV10-3	few	TRBJ2-5	TGTGCCATCAGTGAATTGGAGAGCGGGAGGGAGACCCAGTACTTC	CAISELESGRETQYF
.	TRBV7-2	.	TRBJ2-5	TGTGCCAGCAGCTTAAGTGTGGGCCTTGAGACCCAGTACTTC	CASSLSVGLETQYF
TRBD1	TRBV20-1	.	TRBJ2-4	TGCAGTGCTAGAGATGGGGGACAGGGTGCCAAAAACATTCAGTACTTC	CSARDGGQGAKNIQYF
.	TRBV5-1	few	TRBJ2-7	TGCGCCAGCAGCCTGCCCTCCTACGAGCAGTACTTC	CASSLPSYEQYF
.	TRBV28	few	TRBJ2-7	TGTGCCAGCAGTCCGGCCGCTGGCAGGGCCTACGAGCAGTACTTC	CASSPAAGRAYEQYF
.	TRBV5-1	few	TRBJ2-5	TGCGCCAGCAGCTTGAACCCGGCCCAAGAGACCCAGTACTTC	CASSLNPAQETQYF
TRBD1	TRBV10-3	few	TRBJ2-7	TGTGCCATCAGTGAGTCCGCCGGGACAGGGCCCATAGGAGAGCAGTACTTC	CAISESAGTGPIGEQYF
TRBD2	TRBV19	many	TRBJ2-7	TGTGCCAGTAGTCAGACGCCTAGCGGACCCTACGAGCAGTACTTC	CASSQTPSGPYEQYF
TRBD1	TRBV30	few	TRBJ1-5	TGTGCCTGGAGTGTACGGGCAGGGGGAGTCAGCAATCAGCCCCAGCATTTT	CAWSVRAGGVSNQPQHF
TRBD2	TRBV11-2	many	TRBJ2-3	TGTGCCAGCAGCTTTTCCACTAGCGGGAGGGCCAGGGATACGCAGTATTTT	CASSFSTSGRARDTQYF
.	TRBV11-3	.	TRBJ2-2	TGTGCCAGCAGCTTAGGACCCTGGGAGCTGTTTTTT	CASSLGPWELFF
TRBD1	TRBV7-8	few	TRBJ1-1	TGTGCCAGCAGCATAGGGACAGGGGGTACTGGCACTGAAGCTTTCTTT	CASSIGTGGTGTEAFF
TRBD2	TRBV7-8	.	TRBJ2-1	TGTGCCAGCAGCTTAGTGGGGCTAGCGGAGGCAGGTGAGCAGTTCTTC	CASSLVGLAEAGEQFF
TRBD1	TRBV7-2	.	TRBJ2-1	TGTGCCAGCAGCTTAGCGAACTCCGGGACAGGCTACAATGAGCAGTTCTTC	CASSLANSGTGYNEQFF
TRBD1	TRBV20-1	many	TRBJ1-2	TGCAGTGCTAGACGGGGGACAGGGTCTGTCTATGGCTACACCTTC	CSARRGTGSVYGYTF
.	TRBV5-1	.	TRBJ2-1	TGCGCCAGCAGCGTCGATATCGGAGAGCAGTTCTTC	CASSVDIGEQFF
.	TRBV7-2	.	TRBJ2-1	TGTGCCAGCAGCCGAGACACGACTAGGGGTCATGAGCAGTTCTTC	CASSRDTTRGHEQFF
.	TRBV6-5	.	TRBJ2-2	TGTGCCAGCAGTTACGGGGGCAGGGGAGTAGGCACCGGGGAGCTGTTTTTT	CASSYGGRGVGTGELFF
.	TRBV14	few	TRBJ2-7	TGTGCCAGCAGTCAGAGTGGAGGGCCCTCCCTCGAGCAGTACTTC	CASSQSGGPSLEQYF
TRBD2	TRBV3-1	few	TRBJ2-7	TGTGCCAGCAGCCCCAACGGGGGGAGGTACGAGCAGTACTTC	CASSPNGGRYEQYF
.	TRBV5-1	few	TRBJ2-7	TGCGCCAGCAGCTTGTCGACAACCGGCGAGCAGTACTTC	CASSLSTTGEQYF
TRBD2	TRBV24-1	many	TRBJ2-1	TGTGCCACCAGTGATCCCTCCCCCCGGCAGCGGGAGGGCTATAATGAGCAGTTCTTC	CATSDPSPRQREGYNEQFF
TRBD1	TRBV6-1	few	TRBJ1-5	TGTGCCAGCAGTGGGACAGGGAACGCGCCCCAGCATTTT	CASSGTGNAPQHF
TRBD2	TRBV10-3	few	TRBJ2-3	TGTGCCATCAGTGCTAGCGGGACAGGCACAGATACGCAGTATTTT	CAISASGTGTDTQYF